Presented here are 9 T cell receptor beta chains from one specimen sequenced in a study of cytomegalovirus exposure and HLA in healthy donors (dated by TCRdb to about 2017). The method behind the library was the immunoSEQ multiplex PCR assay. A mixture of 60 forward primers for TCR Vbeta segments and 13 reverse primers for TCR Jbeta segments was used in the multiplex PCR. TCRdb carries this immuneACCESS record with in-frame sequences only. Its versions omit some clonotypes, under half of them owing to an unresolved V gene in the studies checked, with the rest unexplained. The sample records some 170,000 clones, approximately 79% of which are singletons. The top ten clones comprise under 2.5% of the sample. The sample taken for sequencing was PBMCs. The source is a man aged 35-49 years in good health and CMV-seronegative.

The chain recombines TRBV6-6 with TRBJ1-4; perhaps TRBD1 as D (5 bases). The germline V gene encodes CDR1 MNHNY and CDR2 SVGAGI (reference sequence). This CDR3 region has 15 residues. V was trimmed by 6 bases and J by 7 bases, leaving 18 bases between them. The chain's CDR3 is CASSQSQVRGEKLFF. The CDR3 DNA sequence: TGTGCCAGCAGCCAGAGTCAGGTTAGGGGTGAAAAACTGTTTTTT.

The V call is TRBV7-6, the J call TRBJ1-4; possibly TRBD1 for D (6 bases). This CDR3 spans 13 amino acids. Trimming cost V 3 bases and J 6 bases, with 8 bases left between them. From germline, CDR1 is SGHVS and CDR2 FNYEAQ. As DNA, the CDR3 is TGTGCCAGCAGCTTTAACAGGGATGAAAAACTGTTTTTT. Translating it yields CASSFNRDEKLFF.

The CDR3 protein is CASSLGGKYF. The DNA of the CDR3 is TGTGCCAGCAGTCTGGGGGGAAAGTACTTC. The chain uses TRBV6-1 and TRBJ2-7, with D tentatively TRBD2 (6 bases). This CDR3 has 10 amino acids. V was trimmed by 5 bases and J by 11 bases, leaving 10 bases between them. Germline CDR1 is MNHNS and CDR2 is SASEGT.

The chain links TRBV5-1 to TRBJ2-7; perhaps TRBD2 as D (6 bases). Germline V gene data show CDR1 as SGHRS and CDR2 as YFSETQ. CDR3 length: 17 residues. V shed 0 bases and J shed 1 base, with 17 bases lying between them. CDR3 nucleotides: TGCGCCAGCAGCTTGGTGGGGCGGCTAGCGTTATCCTACGAGCAGTACTTC. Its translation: CASSLVGRLALSYEQYF.

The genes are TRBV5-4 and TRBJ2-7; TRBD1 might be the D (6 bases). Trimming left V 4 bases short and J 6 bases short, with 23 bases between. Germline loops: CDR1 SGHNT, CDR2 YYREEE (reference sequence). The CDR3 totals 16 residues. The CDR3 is CASSPTGQLGRSEQYF. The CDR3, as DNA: TGTGCCAGCAGCCCCACAGGACAGTTAGGGAGAAGCGAGCAGTACTTC. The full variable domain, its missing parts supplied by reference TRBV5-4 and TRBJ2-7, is ETGVTQSPTHLIKTRGQQVTLRCSSQSGHNTVSWYQQALGQGPQFIFQYYREEENGRGNFPPRFSGLQFPNYSSELNVNALELDDSALYLCASSPTGQLGRSEQYFGPGTRLTVT.

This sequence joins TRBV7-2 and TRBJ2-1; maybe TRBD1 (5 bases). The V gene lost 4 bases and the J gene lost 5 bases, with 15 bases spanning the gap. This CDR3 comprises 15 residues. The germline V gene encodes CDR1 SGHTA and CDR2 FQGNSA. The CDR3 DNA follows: TGTGCCAGCAGCTCAAAACGCACAGGTAACAATGAGCAGTTCTTC. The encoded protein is CASSSKRTGNNEQFF.

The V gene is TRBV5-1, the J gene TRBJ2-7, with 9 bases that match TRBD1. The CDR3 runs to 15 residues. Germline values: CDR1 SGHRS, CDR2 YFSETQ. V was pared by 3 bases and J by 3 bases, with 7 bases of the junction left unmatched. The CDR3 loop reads CASSSVGQGIYEQYF. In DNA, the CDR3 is TGCGCCAGCAGCTCAGTCGGACAGGGGATCTACGAGCAGTACTTC.

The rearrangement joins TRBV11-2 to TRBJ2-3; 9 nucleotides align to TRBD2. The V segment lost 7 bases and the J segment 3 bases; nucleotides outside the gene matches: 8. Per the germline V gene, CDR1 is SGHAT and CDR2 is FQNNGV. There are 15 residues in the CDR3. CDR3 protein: CASTQRAGGTDTQYF. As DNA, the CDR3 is TGTGCCAGCACCCAGCGGGCGGGAGGGACAGATACGCAGTATTTT.

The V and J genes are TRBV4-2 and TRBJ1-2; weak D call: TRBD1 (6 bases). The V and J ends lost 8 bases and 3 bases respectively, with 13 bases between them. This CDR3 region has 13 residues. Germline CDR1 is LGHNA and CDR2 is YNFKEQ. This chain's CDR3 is CASSIRTDYGYTF. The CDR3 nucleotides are TGTGCCAGCTCCATCCGGACAGACTATGGCTACACCTTC.